Below are 29 T cell receptor beta chains sequenced from a single sample in a study of T cell responses to AZD1222 COVID-19 vaccine. TCRdb keeps only in-frame clones here, not all; method: immunoSEQ multiplex PCR. Of 120,000 or so clones in the sample, approximately 90% are singletons; the top ten hold 6.5% to 7.5%. Source: peripheral blood, taken 28 days after the second AZD1222 dose. These receptor sequences come from an adult who received the AZD1222 COVID-19 vaccine.

CDR3 loop: CASSSDPRREEKLFF. Here the CDR3 DNA reads TGCGCCAGCAGCTCCGACCCTAGAAGGGAGGAAAAACTGTTTTTT. The chain combines TRBV5-1 with TRBJ1-4, with D unclear. V lost 3 bases and J lost 8, with 17 bases in between. Germline values: CDR1 SGHRS, CDR2 YFSETQ. The CDR3 is made up of 15 amino acids. The entire variable domain, with the rest obtained from reference TRBV5-1 and TRBJ1-4, is as follows: KAGVTQTPRYLIKTRGQQVTLSCSPISGHRSVSWYQQTPGQGLQFLFEYFSETQRNKGNFPGRFSGRQFSNSRSEMNVSTLELGDSALYLCASSSDPRREEKLFFGSGTQLSVL.

The CDR3 coding sequence is TGCGCCAGCTCCCTTTCTGCGTACACTGAAGCTTTCTTT. It encodes CASSLSAYTEAFF. The rearrangement joins TRBV5-1 to TRBJ1-1; D is uncertain. The CDR3 spans 13 residues. V was trimmed by 7 bases and J by 3 bases, leaving 13 bases between them. In germline, CDR1 is SGHRS, CDR2 YFSETQ.

CDR3 bases: TGTGCCAGCAGCGGGGGGACACAGTTCTTC. This encodes CASSGGTQFF. The chain joins TRBV9 to TRBJ2-1; TRBD1 is a possible D gene (6 bases). The CDR3 runs 10 residues. Germline-derived CDR1 and CDR2 are SGDLS and YYNGEE. V was shortened by 3 bases and J by 13 bases, with 8 bases between the two germline ends.

This chain joins TRBV2 and TRBJ2-1; 11 nucleotides match TRBD2. CDR3 length: 16 amino acids. Losses at the gene ends were 2 bases for V and 3 bases for J; bases not matched to a gene: 3. CDR1 and CDR2 from the germline V gene are SNHLY and FYNNEI. The CDR3 nucleotides read TGTGCCAGCAGTGAAAGGACTAGCGGGCTCTACAATGAGCAGTTCTTC. Translating gives CASSERTSGLYNEQFF. Variable domain in full (rest from reference TRBV2 and TRBJ2-1): EPEVTQTPSHQVTQMGQEVILRCVPISNHLYFYWYRQILGQKVEFLVSFYNNEISEKSEIFDDQFSVERPDGSNFTLKIRSTKLEDSAMYFCASSERTSGLYNEQFFGPGTRLTVL.

The V and J genes are TRBV18 and TRBJ2-7; D not resolved. The V end lost 0 bases, the J end lost 4 bases, and 10 bases lay between the germline ends. The germline V gene has CDR1 KGHSH and CDR2 LQKENI. CDR3 length: 14 amino acids. The CDR3 loop reads CASSPPGHSYEQYF. The CDR3 bases are TGTGCCAGCTCACCACCGGGCCACTCTTACGAGCAGTACTTC.

The chain combines TRBV4-3 with TRBJ2-7, with D uncertain. The CDR3 covers 14 residues. The germline V and J ends were trimmed by 3 bases and 0 bases, with 9 bases remaining between them. Germline V gives CDR1 LGHNA, CDR2 YSLEER. The DNA of the CDR3 is TGCGCCAGCAGCCAGTCAGGCGCCTCCTACGAGCAGTACTTC. Protein sequence: CASSQSGASYEQYF.

The genes are TRBV7-8 and TRBJ1-2; 7 positions match TRBD1. This CDR3 contains 19 residues. Germline assignment: CDR1 SGHVS and CDR2 FQNEAQ. Trimming took 2 bases from V and 4 from J; bases not matched to a gene: 19. This CDR3 is CASSLQGEGGHPTFYGYTF. The CDR3 DNA sequence: TGTGCCAGCAGCTTACAGGGGGAGGGGGGTCACCCGACCTTCTATGGCTACACCTTC. The full variable domain, in which reference TRBV7-8 and TRBJ1-2 provide the parts outside the CDR3, is GAGVSQSPRYKVAKRGQDVALRCDPISGHVSLFWYQQALGQGPEFLTYFQNEAQLDKSGLPSDRFFAERPEGSVSTLKIQRTQQEDSAVYLCASSLQGEGGHPTFYGYTFGSGTRLTVV.

The chain recombines TRBV24-1 with TRBJ2-7; TRBD2 agrees at 9 bases. Germline V gene data show CDR1 as KGHDR and CDR2 as SFDVKD. The CDR3 is 15 residues long. Trimming removed 1 base from V and 5 bases from J; junction bases left unmatched: 5. CDR3 sequence reads: CATSDFEREVNEQYF. DNA for the CDR3: TGTGCCACCAGTGATTTCGAGCGGGAGGTAAACGAGCAGTACTTC.

The rearrangement links TRBV3-1 (or the pseudogene TRBV3-2) to TRBJ1-1; TRBD1 is a possible D gene (5 bases). CDR1 and CDR2 (germline): LGHDT, YNNKEL (reference sequence). Trimming cost V 1 base and J 3 bases, with 12 bases left between them. The CDR3 sequence is 15 residues long. CDR3 in amino acids: CASSQASGRDTEAFF. The CDR3 nucleotides are TGTGCCAGCAGCCAAGCATCAGGGAGGGACACTGAAGCTTTCTTT.

The V call is TRBV2, the J call TRBJ1-2; 8 nucleotides match TRBD1. Trimming removed 7 bases from V and 6 bases from J; junction bases left unmatched: 13. In germline, CDR1 is SNHLY, CDR2 FYNNEI. This CDR3 is built from 15 residues. The CDR3 reads CASTAIDQGAHGYTF. CDR3 nucleotides: TGTGCCAGCACCGCAATCGATCAGGGGGCCCATGGCTACACCTTC.

The genes are TRBV5-4 and TRBJ2-7; weak D call: TRBD2 (6 bases). The V and J ends lost 0 bases and 3 bases respectively, with 7 bases between them. CDR3 length: 13 amino acids. Germline V CDR1 and CDR2: SGHNT, YYREEE (reference sequence). The CDR3 DNA follows: TGTGCCAGCAGCTTGGGCGGGGACTACGAGCAGTACTTC. Its translation is CASSLGGDYEQYF.

The J gene is TRBJ1-2, the V gene TRBV5-5; D perhaps matches TRBD1 (5 bases). Per the germline V gene, CDR1 is SGHKS and CDR2 is YYEKEE (reference sequence). This CDR3 spans 15 amino acids. V dropped 3 bases and J dropped 1 base, with 13 bases sitting between them. The CDR3 DNA reads TGTGCCAGCAGCTCGGACACCCCCGTTAACTATGGCTACACCTTC. Encoded protein: CASSSDTPVNYGYTF.

The rearrangement links TRBV5-6 to TRBJ1-6, with TRBD1 matching 7 bases. Unmatched junction bases numbered 8, after V lost 5 bases and J lost 9 bases. CDR1 and CDR2 from the germline V gene are SGHDT and YYEEEE. This CDR3 has 14 amino acids. The CDR3 coding sequence is TGTGCCAGCAGGTCAGGGGGATTGGGTTCACCCCTCCACTTT. It translates to CASRSGGLGSPLHF.

Remarks on this clone: Other DNA sequences in this specimen translate into the identical CDR3. The CDR3 protein is CASSLGGDTQYF. The CDR3 DNA sequence: TGTGCCAGCAGCTTGGGGGGAGATACGCAGTATTTT. The chain joins TRBV5-4 to TRBJ2-3; D remains ambiguous. The V gene lost 0 bases and the J gene lost 5 bases, with 4 bases spanning the gap. Germline assignment: CDR1 SGHNT and CDR2 YYREEE (reference sequence). The CDR3 totals 12 residues. The full variable domain, rest sourced from reference TRBV5-4 and TRBJ2-3, is ETGVTQSPTHLIKTRGQQVTLRCSSQSGHNTVSWYQQALGQGPQFIFQYYREEENGRGNFPPRFSGLQFPNYSSELNVNALELDDSALYLCASSLGGDTQYFGPGTRLTVL.

The chain recombines TRBV2 with TRBJ2-2, with D unresolved. CDR3 size: 15 residues. V lost 2 bases to trimming and J lost 2 bases, with 9 bases between them. Per the germline V gene, CDR1 is SNHLY and CDR2 is FYNNEI. CDR3 DNA: TGTGCCAGCAGTGAACTGCTGTCCAACACCGGGGAGCTGTTTTTT. Its translation: CASSELLSNTGELFF. Supplemented by reference TRBV2 and TRBJ2-2, the full variable domain reads EPEVTQTPSHQVTQMGQEVILRCVPISNHLYFYWYRQILGQKVEFLVSFYNNEISEKSEIFDDQFSVERPDGSNFTLKIRSTKLEDSAMYFCASSELLSNTGELFFGEGSRLTVL.

In the case of this clone: The germline gene is not matched at one end of the junction; a read error may be the cause. The chain is built from TRBV7-7 and TRBJ2-2, with 9 bases lining up with TRBD2. This CDR3 is 16 amino acids long. CDR1 SSHAT and CDR2 FNYEAQ come from the germline V gene (reference sequence). Written as DNA, the CDR3 is TGTGCTAGCAGCTTATCGACTAGCGGACCCACCGGGGAGCTGTTTTTT. It specifies CASSLSTSGPTGELFF.

This chain joins TRBV14 and TRBJ2-3, with D unresolved. Trimming pared 4 bases from V and 7 bases from J, leaving 6 bases between. The CDR3 extends over 11 amino acids. Germline-derived CDR1 and CDR2 are SGHDN and FVKESK. Here the CDR3 DNA reads TGTGCCAGCAGCCGCCAGTATACGCAGTATTTT. Its protein is CASSRQYTQYF.

The chain links TRBV30 to TRBJ1-1, with no clear D. V lost 0 bases, J lost 1 base, and 9 bases lay in between. Germline-derived CDR1 and CDR2 are GTSNPN and SVGIG (reference sequence). This CDR3 contains 14 residues. CDR3 amino acids: CAWSVGGKNTEAFF. In DNA form, the CDR3 reads TGTGCCTGGAGTGTCGGAGGTAAGAACACTGAAGCTTTCTTT.

This sequence joins TRBV18 and TRBJ2-1, with TRBD1 matching 8 bases. The germline V gene has CDR1 KGHSH and CDR2 LQKENI. The CDR3 runs to 11 residues. V lost 5 bases and J lost 15; bases outside the gene matches: 6. The CDR3 is CASSDQGARFF. The CDR3, as DNA: TGTGCCAGCTCAGACCAGGGGGCTAGGTTCTTC.

This chain links TRBV19 with TRBJ1-3; D unresolved. This CDR3 comprises 14 residues. The V end lost 3 bases, the J end lost 4 bases, and 10 bases lay between the germline ends. CDR1 is LNHDA, CDR2 SQIVND, per germline (reference sequence). The CDR3 DNA reads as TGTGCCAGTAGTATCCCCATATCAGGAAACACCATATATTTT. Translated, it gives CASSIPISGNTIYF.

This chain connects TRBV30 to TRBJ2-7; 9 bases map to TRBD2. V was clipped by 2 bases and J by 7 bases; unmatched bases: 9. Germline V gene lookup returns CDR1 GTSNPN and CDR2 SVGIG (reference sequence). The CDR3 spans 14 residues. The CDR3 is CAWSRLASGMEQYF. In DNA, the CDR3 is TGTGCCTGGAGTCGACTAGCTAGCGGGATGGAGCAGTACTTC.

This chain links TRBV7-9 with TRBJ2-3; D unclear. The germline gives CDR1 SEHNR, CDR2 FQNEAQ (reference sequence). The CDR3 covers 14 residues. Trimming shortened V by 5 bases and J by 2 bases, and 11 bases separated the two germline ends. In DNA form, the CDR3 reads TGTGCCAGCAGCCTGCGAGGAGCCACAGATACGCAGTATTTT. Protein sequence: CASSLRGATDTQYF.

This chain joins TRBV6-1 and TRBJ1-4; D not resolved. V dropped 6 bases and J dropped 0 bases, with 17 bases sitting between them. The germline CDR1 and CDR2 sequences are MNHNS and SASEGT. CDR3 length equals 17 residues. CDR3: CASSELPPEATNEKLFF. The CDR3 coding sequence is TGTGCCAGCAGCGAATTACCGCCGGAGGCAACTAATGAAAAACTGTTTTTT.

This sequence joins TRBV11-2 and TRBJ2-2; D gene unclear. Trimming pared 4 bases from V and 3 bases from J, leaving 3 bases between. The CDR3 is made up of 12 amino acids. Germline values: CDR1 SGHAT, CDR2 FQNNGV. DNA for the CDR3: TGTGCCAGCAGCTGGGACACCGGGGAGCTGTTTTTT. Encoded protein: CASSWDTGELFF.

The chain joins TRBV2 to TRBJ2-3; 8 nucleotides match TRBD2. V was pared by 7 bases and J by 0 bases, with 6 bases of the junction left unmatched. Per the germline V gene, CDR1 is SNHLY and CDR2 is FYNNEI. The CDR3 contains 15 residues. The CDR3 here is CASIYSGKSTDTQYF. As DNA, the CDR3 is TGTGCCAGCATTTATAGCGGGAAAAGCACAGATACGCAGTATTTT.

V gene TRBV9 combines with J gene TRBJ2-7; TRBD1 matches 9 bases. V trimming: 3 bases; J trimming: 4 bases; junction bases outside the gene matches: 11. Germline assignment: CDR1 SGDLS and CDR2 YYNGEE. The CDR3 totals 16 residues. CDR3 protein: CASSAYRGPPPYEQYF. The CDR3 region has the DNA TGTGCCAGCAGCGCATACAGGGGGCCGCCTCCTTACGAGCAGTACTTC.

This sequence joins TRBV14 and TRBJ2-1, with unresolved D. Germline CDR1 reads SGHDN; CDR2 reads FVKESK. Trimming removed 1 base from V and 9 bases from J, with 7 bases in between. This CDR3 contains 12 residues. The CDR3 loop reads CASSQVSIEQFF. CDR3 coding DNA: TGTGCCAGCAGCCAAGTTTCCATTGAGCAGTTCTTC.

The chain has TRBV5-4 and TRBJ2-5; D unresolved. Trimming cost V 2 bases and J 0 bases, with 8 bases left between them. The CDR3 is made up of 14 amino acids. Per the germline V gene, CDR1 is SGHNT and CDR2 is YYREEE (reference sequence). DNA of the CDR3: TGTGCCAGCAGCTTACGTCGGTACCAAGAGACCCAGTACTTC. Protein product: CASSLRRYQETQYF.

Of note for this clone: One end of the junction fails to match germline, which may point to a read error. V usage is TRBV5-1 and J usage is TRBJ1-4; 8 positions agree with TRBD1. CDR3 length: 14 residues. Germline V gene data show CDR1 as SGHRS and CDR2 as YFSETQ. CDR3 protein: CASSFGQGGEELFF. The CDR3 bases are TGCGCCAGCAGCTTTGGACAGGGTGGTGAAGAACTGTTTTTT.